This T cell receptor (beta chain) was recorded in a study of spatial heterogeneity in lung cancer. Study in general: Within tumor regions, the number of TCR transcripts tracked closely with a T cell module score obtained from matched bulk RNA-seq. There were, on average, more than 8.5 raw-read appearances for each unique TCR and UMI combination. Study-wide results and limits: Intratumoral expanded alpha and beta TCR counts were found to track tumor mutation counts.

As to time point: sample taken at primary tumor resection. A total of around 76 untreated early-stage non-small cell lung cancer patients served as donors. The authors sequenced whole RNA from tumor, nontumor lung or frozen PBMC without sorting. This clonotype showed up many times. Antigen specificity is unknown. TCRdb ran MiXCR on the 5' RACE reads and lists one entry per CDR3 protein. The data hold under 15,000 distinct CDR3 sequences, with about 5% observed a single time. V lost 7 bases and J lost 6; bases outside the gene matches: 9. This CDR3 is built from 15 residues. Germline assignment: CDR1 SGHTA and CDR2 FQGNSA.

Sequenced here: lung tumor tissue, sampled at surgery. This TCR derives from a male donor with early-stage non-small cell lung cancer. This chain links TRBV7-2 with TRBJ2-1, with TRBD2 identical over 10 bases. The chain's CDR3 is CASIRPSGGANEQFF. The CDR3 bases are TGTGCCAGCATCAGACCGAGCGGGGGGGCCAATGAGCAGTTCTTC.